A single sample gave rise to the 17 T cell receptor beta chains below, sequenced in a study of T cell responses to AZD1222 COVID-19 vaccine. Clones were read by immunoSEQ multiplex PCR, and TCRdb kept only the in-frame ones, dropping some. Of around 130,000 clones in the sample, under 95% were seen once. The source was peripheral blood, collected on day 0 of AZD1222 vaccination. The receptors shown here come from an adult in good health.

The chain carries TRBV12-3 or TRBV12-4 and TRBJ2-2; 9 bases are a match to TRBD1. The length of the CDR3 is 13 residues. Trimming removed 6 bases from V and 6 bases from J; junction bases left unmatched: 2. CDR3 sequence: CASSRQGAGELFF. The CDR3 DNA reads TGTGCCAGCAGCCGACAGGGGGCCGGGGAGCTGTTTTTT.

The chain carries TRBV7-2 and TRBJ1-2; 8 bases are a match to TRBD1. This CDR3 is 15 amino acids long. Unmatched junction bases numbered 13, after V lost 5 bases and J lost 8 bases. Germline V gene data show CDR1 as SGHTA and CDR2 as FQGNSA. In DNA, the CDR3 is TGTGCCAGCAGCCTAAGGACAGGGATGGTCGGCGGCTACACCTTC. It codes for CASSLRTGMVGGYTF. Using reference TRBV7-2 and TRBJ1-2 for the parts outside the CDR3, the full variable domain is GAGVSQSPSNKVTEKGKDVELRCDPISGHTALYWYRQSLGQGLEFLIYFQGNSAPDKSGLPSDRFSAERTGGSVSTLTIQRTQQEDSAVYLCASSLRTGMVGGYTFGSGTRLTVV.

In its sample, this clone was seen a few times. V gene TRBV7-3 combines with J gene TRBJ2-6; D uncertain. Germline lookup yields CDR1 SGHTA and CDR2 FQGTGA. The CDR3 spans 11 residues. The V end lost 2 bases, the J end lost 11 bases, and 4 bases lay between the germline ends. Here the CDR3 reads CASSLSHVLTF. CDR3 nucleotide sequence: TGTGCCAGCAGCTTATCGCACGTCCTGACTTTC.

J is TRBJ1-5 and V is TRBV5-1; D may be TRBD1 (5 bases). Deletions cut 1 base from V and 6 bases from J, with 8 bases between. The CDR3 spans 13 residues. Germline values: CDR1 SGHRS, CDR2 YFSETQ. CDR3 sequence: CASSLQGPQPQHF. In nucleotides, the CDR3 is TGCGCCAGCAGCTTGCAGGGCCCTCAGCCCCAGCATTTT.

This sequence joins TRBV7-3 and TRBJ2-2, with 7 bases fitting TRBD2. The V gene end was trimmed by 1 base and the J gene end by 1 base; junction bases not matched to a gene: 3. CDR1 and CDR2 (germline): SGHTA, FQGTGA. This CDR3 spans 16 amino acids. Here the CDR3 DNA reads TGTGCCAGCAGCTTAAGTCCTAGCGGGAACACCGGGGAGCTGTTTTTT. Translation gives CASSLSPSGNTGELFF.

CDR3 nucleotides: TGCAGCGTTGAAGACAACAGGGCCGGAAACACCATATATTTT. It encodes CSVEDNRAGNTIYF. V is TRBV29-1 and J is TRBJ1-3, with D tentatively TRBD1 (6 bases). V lost 0 bases and J lost 4, with 10 bases in between. Germline CDR1 and CDR2: SQVTM and ANQGSEA. The CDR3 loop spans 14 amino acids. The full variable domain, rest sourced from reference TRBV29-1 and TRBJ1-3, is SAVISQKPSRDICQRGTSLTIQCQVDSQVTMMFWYRQQPGQSLTLIATANQGSEATYESGFVIDKFPISRPNLTFSTLTVSNMSPEDSSIYLCSVEDNRAGNTIYFGEGSWLTVV.

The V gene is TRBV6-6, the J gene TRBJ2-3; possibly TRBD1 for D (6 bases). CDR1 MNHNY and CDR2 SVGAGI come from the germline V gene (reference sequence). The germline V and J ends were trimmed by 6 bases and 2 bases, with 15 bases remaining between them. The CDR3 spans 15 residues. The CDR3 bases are TGTGCCAGCAGGACCGACAGGCGACCCACAGATACGCAGTATTTT. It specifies CASRTDRRPTDTQYF.

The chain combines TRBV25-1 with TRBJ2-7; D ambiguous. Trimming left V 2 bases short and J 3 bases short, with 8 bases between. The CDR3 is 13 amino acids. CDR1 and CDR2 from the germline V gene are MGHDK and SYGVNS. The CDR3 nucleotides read TGTGCCAGCAGTGAAATTAGGAACTACGAGCAGTACTTC. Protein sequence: CASSEIRNYEQYF.

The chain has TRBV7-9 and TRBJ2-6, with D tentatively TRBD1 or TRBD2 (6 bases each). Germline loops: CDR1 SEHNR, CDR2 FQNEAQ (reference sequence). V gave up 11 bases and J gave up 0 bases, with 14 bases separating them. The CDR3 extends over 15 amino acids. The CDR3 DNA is TGTGCCTTATTAGAGGGGGGCTCTGGGGCCAACGTCCTGACTTTC. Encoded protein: CALLEGGSGANVLTF.

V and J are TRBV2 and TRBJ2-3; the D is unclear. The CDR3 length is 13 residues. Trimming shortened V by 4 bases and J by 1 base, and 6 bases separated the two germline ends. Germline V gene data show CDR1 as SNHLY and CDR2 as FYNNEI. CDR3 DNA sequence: TGTGCCAGCAGTGCCCAGCGCACAGATACGCAGTATTTT. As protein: CASSAQRTDTQYF.

This chain's CDR3 is CASSLGGAGQVIYTF. CDR3 DNA sequence: TGTGCCAGCAGCTTAGGGGGGGCAGGCCAGGTTATCTACACCTTC. The rearrangement uses TRBV7-2 and TRBJ1-2, with D perhaps TRBD1 (6 bases). The CDR3 is 15 amino acids. The germline V gene encodes CDR1 SGHTA and CDR2 FQGNSA. With 1 base removed from V and 10 bases from J, the gap between germline ends came to 19 bases.

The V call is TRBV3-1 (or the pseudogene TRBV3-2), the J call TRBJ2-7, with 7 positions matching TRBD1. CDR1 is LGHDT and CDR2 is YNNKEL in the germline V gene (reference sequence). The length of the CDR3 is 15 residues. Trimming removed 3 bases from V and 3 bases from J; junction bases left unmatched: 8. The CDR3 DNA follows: TGTGCCAGCAGCCAGTCGGGACAGAACTTCTACGAGCAGTACTTC. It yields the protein CASSQSGQNFYEQYF.

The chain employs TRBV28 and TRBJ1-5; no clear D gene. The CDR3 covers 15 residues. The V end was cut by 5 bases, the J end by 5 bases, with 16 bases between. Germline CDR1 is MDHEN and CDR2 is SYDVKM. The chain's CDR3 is CASSRPTGRYQPQHF. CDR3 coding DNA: TGTGCCAGCAGTCGGCCCACTGGAAGGTATCAGCCCCAGCATTTT.

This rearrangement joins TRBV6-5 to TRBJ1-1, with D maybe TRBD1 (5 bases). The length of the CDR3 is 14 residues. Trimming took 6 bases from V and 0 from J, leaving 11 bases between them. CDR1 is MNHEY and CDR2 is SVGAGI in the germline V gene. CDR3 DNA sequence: TGTGCCAGCAGGGCCGGGACGGTGAACACTGAAGCTTTCTTT. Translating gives CASRAGTVNTEAFF.

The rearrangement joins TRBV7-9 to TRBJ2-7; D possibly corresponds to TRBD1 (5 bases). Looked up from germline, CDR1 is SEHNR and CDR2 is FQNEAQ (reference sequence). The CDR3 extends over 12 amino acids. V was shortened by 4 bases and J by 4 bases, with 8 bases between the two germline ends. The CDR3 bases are TGTGCCAGCAGCTCAACAGGTTACGAGCAGTACTTC. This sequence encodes CASSSTGYEQYF.

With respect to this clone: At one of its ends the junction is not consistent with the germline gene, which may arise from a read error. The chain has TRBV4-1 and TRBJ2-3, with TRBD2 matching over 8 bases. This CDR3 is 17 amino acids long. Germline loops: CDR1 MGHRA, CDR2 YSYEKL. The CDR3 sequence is CASSQDWLAGLTYTQYF. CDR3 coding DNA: TGCGCCAGCAGCCAAGATTGGCTAGCGGGCCTCACATATACGCAGTATTTT.

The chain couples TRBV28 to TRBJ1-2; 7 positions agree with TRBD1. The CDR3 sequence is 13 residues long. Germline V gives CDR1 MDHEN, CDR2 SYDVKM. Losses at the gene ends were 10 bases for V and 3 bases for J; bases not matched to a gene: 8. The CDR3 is CATLLGTDYGYTF. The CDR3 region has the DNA TGTGCCACCCTCCTTGGGACAGACTATGGCTACACCTTC.